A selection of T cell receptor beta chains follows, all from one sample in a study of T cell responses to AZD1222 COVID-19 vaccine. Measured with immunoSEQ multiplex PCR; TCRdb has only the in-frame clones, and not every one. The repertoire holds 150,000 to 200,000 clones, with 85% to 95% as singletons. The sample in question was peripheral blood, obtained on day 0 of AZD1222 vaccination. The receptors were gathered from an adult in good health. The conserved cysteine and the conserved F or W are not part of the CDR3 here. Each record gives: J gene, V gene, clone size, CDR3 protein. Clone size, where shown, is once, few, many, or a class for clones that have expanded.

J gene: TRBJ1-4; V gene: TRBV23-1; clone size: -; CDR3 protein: ASRLLKVPNEKLF
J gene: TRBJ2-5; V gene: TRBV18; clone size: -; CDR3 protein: ASSKNPPLRGETQY
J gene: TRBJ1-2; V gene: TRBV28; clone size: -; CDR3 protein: ASSFQGDNYGYT
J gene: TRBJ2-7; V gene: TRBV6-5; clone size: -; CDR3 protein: ASSYSGASPYEQY
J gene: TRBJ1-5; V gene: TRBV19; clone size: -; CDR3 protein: ASTDRGGQPQH
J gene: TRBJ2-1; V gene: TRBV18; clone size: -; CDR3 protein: ASSPYLGRNEQF
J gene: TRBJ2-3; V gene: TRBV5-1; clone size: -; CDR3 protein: ASSLITGPLESDTQY
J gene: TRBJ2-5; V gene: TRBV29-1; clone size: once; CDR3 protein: SGGTGKETQY
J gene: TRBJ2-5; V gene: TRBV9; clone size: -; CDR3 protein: ASSALGQGETQY
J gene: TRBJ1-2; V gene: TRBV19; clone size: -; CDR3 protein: ASSRDRAGDYGYT
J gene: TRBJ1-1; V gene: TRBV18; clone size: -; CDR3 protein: ASSPGRGGSEAF
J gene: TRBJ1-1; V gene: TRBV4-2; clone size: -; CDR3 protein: ASSQGGGHMNTEAF
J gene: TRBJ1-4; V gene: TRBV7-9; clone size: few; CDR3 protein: ASTTTEGTGEKLF
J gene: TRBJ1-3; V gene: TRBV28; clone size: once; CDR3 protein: ASTGGQFFSGNTIY
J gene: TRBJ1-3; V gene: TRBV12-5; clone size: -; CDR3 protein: ASGLVLTSWGSGNTIY
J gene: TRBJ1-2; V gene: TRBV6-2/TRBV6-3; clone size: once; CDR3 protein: ASSYSTGGFGYT
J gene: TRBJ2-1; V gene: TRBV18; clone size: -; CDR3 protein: ASSPPNAADSRWNEQF
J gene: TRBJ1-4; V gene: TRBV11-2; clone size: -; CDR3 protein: ASSLAQKEKLF
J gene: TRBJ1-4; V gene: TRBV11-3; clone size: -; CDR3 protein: ASSLGGKLF
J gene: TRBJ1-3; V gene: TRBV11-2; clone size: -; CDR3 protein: ASSLTRGNTIY
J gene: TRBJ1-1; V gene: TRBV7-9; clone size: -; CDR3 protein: ASSLVETGHTEAF
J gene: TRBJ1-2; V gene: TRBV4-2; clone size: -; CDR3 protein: ASSQDRTGVGGYT
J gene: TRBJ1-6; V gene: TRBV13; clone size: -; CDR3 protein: ASSQTGSASPLH
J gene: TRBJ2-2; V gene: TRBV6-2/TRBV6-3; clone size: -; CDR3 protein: ASSYEGAAGELF
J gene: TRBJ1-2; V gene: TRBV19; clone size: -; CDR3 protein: ASSRAAAPNYGYT
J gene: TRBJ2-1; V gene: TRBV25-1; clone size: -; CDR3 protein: ASSDRTGQGVYNEQF